This T cell receptor beta chain was retrieved from a study of OX40 agonist ivuxolimab in advanced cancers. About the research overall: An agonistic anti-OX40 (CD134) antibody, ivuxolimab, was used to treat the patients.

The CDR3 has 14 residues. V shed 8 bases and J 5 bases; nucleotides not matched to a gene: 5. The V gene's germline CDR1 is GTSNPN and CDR2 SVGIG (reference sequence). Clones were sequenced by immunoSEQ multiplex PCR, and TCRdb holds only the in-frame ones, with some missing. The sample shows around 95,000 clones, around 89% of them seen only once. Sequencing was performed on CD4+ or CD8+ T cells sorted from blood, taken in a trial of the OX40 agonist ivuxolimab. This sequence originates from an adult with an advanced solid tumor such as melanoma, head and neck, liver or kidney cancer. V is TRBV30 and J is TRBJ2-1, with TRBD2 matching 14 bases. The CDR3 is CAGRTSGGHNEQFF. The CDR3 region has the DNA TGTGCCGGTAGGACTAGCGGGGGGCACAATGAGCAGTTCTTC.